Each of the 22 T cell receptor beta chains below was sequenced from the same sample in a study of OX40 agonist ivuxolimab in advanced cancers. Sequenced by immunoSEQ multiplex PCR; TCRdb stores in-frame clones only, minus some. This table has about 69,000 clones, around 89% appearing once. Source: CD4+ or CD8+ T cells sorted from blood, taken in a trial of the OX40 agonist ivuxolimab. All receptors derive from an adult with an advanced solid tumor such as melanoma, head and neck, liver or kidney cancer.

CDR3 nucleotide sequence: TGTGCCAGCAGCTTGGAGGGGACCGGAACAGATACGCAGTATTTT. Encoded protein: CASSLEGTGTDTQYF. This chain joins TRBV5-4 and TRBJ2-3; D is perhaps TRBD1 or TRBD2 (5 bases each). The V end lost 0 bases, the J end lost 3 bases, and 11 bases lay between the germline ends. Germline loops: CDR1 SGHNT, CDR2 YYREEE (reference sequence). There are 15 residues in the CDR3.

The V gene is TRBV19, the J gene TRBJ2-7; 12 bases agree with TRBD1. Trimming cost V 9 bases and J 5 bases; bases outside gene matches: 5. CDR1 is LNHDA, CDR2 SQIVND, per germline (reference sequence). This CDR3 has 13 residues. CDR3 DNA: TGTGCCAGCACCGGGACAGGGGGCCACGAGCAGTACTTC. Its translation is CASTGTGGHEQYF.

This chain links TRBV28 with TRBJ1-4, with 8 nucleotides matching TRBD1. Germline V gene lookup returns CDR1 MDHEN and CDR2 SYDVKM. V lost 4 bases and J lost 9; bases outside the gene matches: 10. The CDR3 is 15 residues long. In nucleotides, the CDR3 is TGTGCCAGCAGTTCCATCCGGCGACAGGGGAAAAAACTGTTTTTT. Translation: CASSSIRRQGKKLFF.

The chain links TRBV19 to TRBJ2-5; the D gene is possibly TRBD2 (6 bases). V was trimmed by 5 bases and J by 11 bases, leaving 18 bases between them. CDR3 length: 13 residues. Germline CDR1 LNHDA, CDR2 SQIVND (reference sequence). The CDR3 protein is CASSWKGPGEQYF. The CDR3 region has the DNA TGTGCCAGTAGTTGGAAGGGGCCGGGGGAGCAGTACTTC.

The V call is TRBV5-4, the J call TRBJ2-6, with 11 positions matching TRBD1. The V gene's germline CDR1 is SGHNT and CDR2 YYREEE (reference sequence). This CDR3 is built from 17 residues. V lost 4 bases, J lost 1 base, and 4 bases stayed unmatched. CDR3 in amino acids: CASSTGQGASGANVLTF. The CDR3, as DNA: TGTGCCAGCAGCACCGGACAGGGGGCTTCTGGGGCCAACGTCCTGACTTTC.

CDR3 in DNA: TGTGCCACCAATGTAGCGGGCCAAGAGACCCAGTACTTC. Its translation: CATNVAGQETQYF. The genes are TRBV6-5 and TRBJ2-5, with 7 bases lining up with TRBD2. The CDR3 totals 13 residues. V was pared by 10 bases and J by 1 base, with 6 bases of the junction left unmatched. Germline-derived CDR1 and CDR2 are MNHEY and SVGAGI.

This sequence joins TRBV5-4 and TRBJ2-7, with 8 nucleotides matching TRBD2. J was trimmed by 5 bases and V by 5 bases; bases with no gene match: 9. CDR1 is SGHNT, CDR2 YYREEE, per germline (reference sequence). The CDR3 loop spans 14 amino acids. The CDR3 reads CASRESGSRDEQYF. CDR3 sequence (DNA): TGTGCCAGCAGAGAGAGCGGGAGTCGCGACGAGCAGTACTTC.

This CDR3 is CASSLRPHPTNEKLFF. The DNA for the CDR3 is TGCGCCAGCAGCTTGAGACCCCATCCCACTAATGAAAAACTGTTTTTT. The chain combines TRBV5-1 with TRBJ1-4, with D unclear. The germline V and J ends were trimmed by 1 base and 2 bases, with 12 bases remaining between them. The CDR3 consists of 16 residues. Germline assignment: CDR1 SGHRS and CDR2 YFSETQ.

V is TRBV28 and J is TRBJ2-1; no definite D call. The V and J ends lost 3 bases and 6 bases respectively, with 15 bases between them. CDR1 and CDR2 (germline): MDHEN, SYDVKM. This CDR3 is built from 15 residues. The CDR3 nucleotides read TGTGCCAGCAGTTTTACAGAGCGACTTTTCAATGAGCAGTTCTTC. It yields the protein CASSFTERLFNEQFF.

This clone came up once. The gene calls are TRBV19 and TRBJ1-1; D call uncertain. Trimming left V 9 bases short and J 1 base short, with 12 bases between. CDR3 size: 13 residues. Germline CDR1 reads LNHDA; CDR2 reads SQIVND (reference sequence). The CDR3 region is CARPMRRNTEAFF. In nucleotides, the CDR3 is TGTGCCAGGCCGATGAGACGGAACACTGAAGCTTTCTTT.

The genes are TRBV18 and TRBJ2-2; D remains unclear. The V and J ends lost 2 bases and 0 bases respectively, with 7 bases between them. The CDR3 sequence is 15 residues long. Germline V gene sequence: CDR1 KGHSH, CDR2 LQKENI. In DNA form, the CDR3 reads TGTGCCAGCTCACCAGACCGATCGAACACCGGGGAGCTGTTTTTT. Protein product: CASSPDRSNTGELFF.

This rearrangement joins TRBV5-4 to TRBJ2-5, with D perhaps matching TRBD1 or TRBD2 (6 bases each). This CDR3 spans 17 amino acids. In germline, CDR1 is SGHNT, CDR2 YYREEE (reference sequence). Trimming left V 0 bases short and J 5 bases short, with 20 bases between. The CDR3 is CASSLGGPGGIRETQYF. The CDR3 coding sequence is TGTGCCAGCAGCTTGGGGGGGCCCGGCGGGATTAGGGAGACCCAGTACTTC.

This chain links TRBV10-3 with TRBJ2-7; 10 bases map to TRBD2. CDR1 is ENHRY and CDR2 is SYGVKD in the germline V gene. The CDR3 totals 15 residues. Unmatched junction bases numbered 6, after V lost 3 bases and J lost 4 bases. CDR3 sequence (DNA): TGTGCCATCAGTGACCAACTAGCGGGGCAATACGAGCAGTACTTC. This sequence encodes CAISDQLAGQYEQYF.

The chain links TRBV7-9 to TRBJ2-7, with D uncertain. V was cut by 5 bases and J by 0 bases, with 20 bases left in between. The CDR3 runs to 17 residues. Looked up from germline, CDR1 is SEHNR and CDR2 is FQNEAQ (reference sequence). CDR3 coding DNA: TGTGCCAGCAGCGACGAACGGAGAATTTCGAGCTCCTACGAGCAGTACTTC. Its translation: CASSDERRISSSYEQYF.

The chain employs TRBV2 and TRBJ2-3; D is undetermined. V was clipped by 4 bases and J by 2 bases, with 7 bases between them. The CDR3 contains 13 residues. The V gene's germline CDR1 is SNHLY and CDR2 FYNNEI. The CDR3 bases are TGTGCCAGCAGTGCGTCTATCACAGATACGCAGTATTTT. Its protein is CASSASITDTQYF.

The rearrangement joins TRBV6-5 to TRBJ2-1; the D is unclear. Germline V gene data show CDR1 as MNHEY and CDR2 as SVGAGI. The CDR3 runs to 13 residues. V was clipped by 6 bases and J by 9 bases, with 15 bases between them. CDR3 in amino acids: CASSRPTQTEQFF. The DNA for the CDR3 is TGTGCCAGCAGCCGCCCGACTCAGACTGAGCAGTTCTTC.

This chain links TRBV2 with TRBJ2-5, with 9 bases that match TRBD1. CDR3 length equals 13 residues. V lost 8 bases to trimming and J lost 8 bases; unmatched junction nucleotides: 9. CDR1 is SNHLY, CDR2 FYNNEI, per germline. The CDR3 nucleotides read TGTGCCAGCGGGGACAGGGAAGGGGGAACCCAGTACTTC. This encodes CASGDREGGTQYF.

This clone is a singleton in its sample. CDR3 coding DNA: TGCGCCAGCAGCCCGATAGGGGGCACTGAAGCTTTCTTT. Translating it yields CASSPIGGTEAFF. V usage is TRBV5-1 and J usage is TRBJ1-1, with D tentatively TRBD1 (6 bases). The CDR3 spans 13 residues. V was shortened by 4 bases and J by 4 bases, with 11 bases between the two germline ends. From germline, CDR1 is SGHRS and CDR2 YFSETQ.

The chain employs TRBV18 and TRBJ2-3, with D tentatively TRBD1 (6 bases). V shed 3 bases and J shed 7 bases, with 14 bases lying between them. The CDR3 has 14 amino acids. Per germline, CDR1 KGHSH and CDR2 LQKENI. CDR3 bases: TGTGCCAGCTCACCGGGGGCAAAGGGGAATACGCAGTATTTT. Protein product: CASSPGAKGNTQYF.

The chain combines TRBV29-1 with TRBJ2-2, with D uncertain. CDR3 length equals 14 residues. Germline V gene data show CDR1 as SQVTM and CDR2 as ANQGSEA. V dropped 7 bases and J dropped 0 bases, with 12 bases sitting between them. The CDR3 nucleotides are TGCAGCGCTTCAGGACCCGCGAACACCGGGGAGCTGTTTTTT. This translates into CSASGPANTGELFF.

The J gene is TRBJ1-1, the V gene TRBV7-9; D is undetermined. The V and J ends lost 3 bases and 0 bases respectively, with 14 bases between them. The CDR3 spans 16 residues. The germline V gene has CDR1 SEHNR and CDR2 FQNEAQ (reference sequence). The CDR3 sequence is CASSLARRNLNTEAFF. CDR3 DNA: TGTGCCAGCAGCTTGGCCCGTAGGAACCTGAACACTGAAGCTTTCTTT.

The V gene is TRBV6-4, the J gene TRBJ2-3; 10 nucleotides agree with TRBD2. Trimming took 3 bases from V and 6 from J; bases not matched to a gene: 3. The length of the CDR3 is 14 residues. Germline CDR1 reads MRHNA; CDR2 reads SNTAGT. CDR3 region: CASSELAGADTQYF. The CDR3 DNA follows: TGTGCCAGCAGTGAGCTAGCGGGAGCTGATACGCAGTATTTT.